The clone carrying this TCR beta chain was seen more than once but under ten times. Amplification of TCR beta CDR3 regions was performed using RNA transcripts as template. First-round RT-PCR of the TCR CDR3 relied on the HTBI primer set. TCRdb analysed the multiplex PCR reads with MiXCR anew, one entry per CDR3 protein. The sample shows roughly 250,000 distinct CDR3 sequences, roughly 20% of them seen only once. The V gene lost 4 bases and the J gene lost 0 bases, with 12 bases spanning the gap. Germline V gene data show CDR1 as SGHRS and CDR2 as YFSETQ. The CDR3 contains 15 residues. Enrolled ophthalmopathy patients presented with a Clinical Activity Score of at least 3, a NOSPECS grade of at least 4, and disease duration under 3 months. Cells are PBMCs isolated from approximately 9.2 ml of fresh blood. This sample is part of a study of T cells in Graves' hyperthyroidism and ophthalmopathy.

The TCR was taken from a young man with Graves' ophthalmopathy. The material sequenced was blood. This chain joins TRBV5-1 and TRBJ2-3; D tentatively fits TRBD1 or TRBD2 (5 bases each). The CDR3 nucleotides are TGCGCCAGCAGCCCGGGGACCTTGAGCACAGATACGCAGTATTTT. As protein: CASSPGTLSTDTQYF.